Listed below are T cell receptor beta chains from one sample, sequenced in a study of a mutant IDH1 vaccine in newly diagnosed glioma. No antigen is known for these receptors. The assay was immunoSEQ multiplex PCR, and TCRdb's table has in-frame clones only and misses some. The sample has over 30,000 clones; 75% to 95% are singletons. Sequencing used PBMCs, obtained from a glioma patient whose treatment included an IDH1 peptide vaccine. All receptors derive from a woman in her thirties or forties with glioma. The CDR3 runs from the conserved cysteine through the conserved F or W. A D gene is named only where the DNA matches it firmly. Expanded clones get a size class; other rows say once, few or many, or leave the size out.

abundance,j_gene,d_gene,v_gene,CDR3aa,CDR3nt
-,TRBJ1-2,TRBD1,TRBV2,CASSEQGANIYGYTF,TGTGCCAGCAGTGAACAGGGGGCGAATATCTATGGCTACACCTTC
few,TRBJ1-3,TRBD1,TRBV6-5,CASSYSRQGLRGCIYF,TGTGCCAGCAGTTACTCCCGACAGGGGCTCCGGGGGTGCATATATTTT
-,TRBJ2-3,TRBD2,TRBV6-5,CASSYSPRGRDNTQYF,TGTGCCAGCAGTTACTCACCCCGGGGGAGGGATAATACGCAGTATTTT
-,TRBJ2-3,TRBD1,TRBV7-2,CASRPPTTGGRGTQYF,TGTGCCAGCAGACCACCAACGACAGGGGGACGCGGTACGCAGTATTTT
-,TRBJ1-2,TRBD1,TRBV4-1,CASSRFRDRDGYTF,TGCGCCAGCAGCCGATTCCGGGACAGGGATGGCTACACCTTC
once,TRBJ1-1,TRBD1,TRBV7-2,CASSSVTGAKAFF,TGTGCCAGCAGCAGCGTTACAGGGGCCAAAGCTTTCTTT
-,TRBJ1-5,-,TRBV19,CASSPSRKHPQHF,TGTGCCAGTAGCCCCAGCCGGAAACATCCCCAGCATTTT
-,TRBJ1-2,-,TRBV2,CASSAEGNYGYTF,TGTGCCAGCAGTGCCGAAGGAAACTATGGCTACACCTTC
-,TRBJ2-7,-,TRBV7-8,CASSLQGGSYEQYF,TGTGCCAGCAGCCTCCAGGGTGGGTCCTACGAGCAGTACTTC
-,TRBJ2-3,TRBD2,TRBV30,CACGKASGGTDTQYF,TGTGCCTGCGGTAAGGCTAGCGGAGGCACAGATACGCAGTATTTT
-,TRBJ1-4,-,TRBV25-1,CASGGARWEKLFF,TGTGCCAGCGGCGGGGCCAGATGGGAAAAACTGTTTTTT
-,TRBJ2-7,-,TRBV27,CASSPHRDPLYEQYF,TGTGCCAGCAGTCCCCACCGGGACCCCCTCTACGAGCAGTACTTC
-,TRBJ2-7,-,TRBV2,CASSGLETYEQYF,TGTGCCAGTTCGGGACTGGAGACCTACGAGCAGTACTTC
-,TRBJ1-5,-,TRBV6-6,CAIRTGDQPQHF,TGTGCCATCAGGACGGGGGATCAGCCCCAGCATTTT
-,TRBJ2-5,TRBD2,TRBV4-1,CASSQVGLAGETQYF,TGCGCCAGCAGCCAAGTAGGACTAGCGGGAGAGACCCAGTACTTC
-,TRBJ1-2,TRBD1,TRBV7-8,CASSGRTGWGYTF,TGTGCCAGCAGCGGGAGGACAGGTTGGGGCTACACCTTC
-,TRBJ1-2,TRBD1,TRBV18,CASSEQGANYGYTF,TGTGCCAGCTCAGAACAGGGGGCTAACTATGGCTACACCTTC
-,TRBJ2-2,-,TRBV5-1,CASSFRDTRNTGELFF,TGCGCCAGCAGCTTCCGGGACACACGAAACACCGGGGAGCTGTTTTTT
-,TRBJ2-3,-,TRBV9,CASSRGRTDTQYF,TGTGCCAGCAGCCGAGGGCGCACAGATACGCAGTATTTT
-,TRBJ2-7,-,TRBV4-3,CASSQDPGAYEQYF,TGCGCCAGCAGCCAAGACCCCGGTGCCTACGAGCAGTACTTC
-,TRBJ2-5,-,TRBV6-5,CASSPGQQETQYF,TGTGCCAGCAGTCCCGGACAGCAAGAGACCCAGTACTTC
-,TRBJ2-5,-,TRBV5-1,CASSLGRTVFQETQYF,TGCGCCAGCAGCTTAGGCCGGACAGTCTTCCAAGAGACCCAGTACTTC
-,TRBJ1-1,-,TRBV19,CASSAYGVQMNTEAFF,TGTGCCAGTAGTGCCTACGGTGTTCAAATGAACACTGAAGCTTTCTTT
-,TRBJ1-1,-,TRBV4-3,CASSLNRMNTEAFF,TGCGCCAGCAGCCTGAACCGCATGAACACTGAAGCTTTCTTT
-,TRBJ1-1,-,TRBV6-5,CASSYSGSNTEAFF,TGTGCCAGCAGTTATTCGGGATCGAACACTGAAGCTTTCTTT
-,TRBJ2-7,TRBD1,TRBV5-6,CASSLRGRTYEQYF,TGTGCCAGCTCTCTCAGGGGGCGAACGTACGAGCAGTACTTC
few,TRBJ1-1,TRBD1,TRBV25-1,CASSVTGATEAFF,TGTGCCAGCAGTGTCACAGGGGCCACTGAAGCTTTCTTT
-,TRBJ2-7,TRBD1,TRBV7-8,CASSFLLTGGATIEQYF,TGTGCCAGCAGCTTCCTACTGACAGGGGGCGCAACGATCGAGCAGTACTTC
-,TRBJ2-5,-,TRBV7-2,CASSLGVQETQYF,TGTGCCAGCAGCTTAGGAGTGCAAGAGACCCAGTACTTC